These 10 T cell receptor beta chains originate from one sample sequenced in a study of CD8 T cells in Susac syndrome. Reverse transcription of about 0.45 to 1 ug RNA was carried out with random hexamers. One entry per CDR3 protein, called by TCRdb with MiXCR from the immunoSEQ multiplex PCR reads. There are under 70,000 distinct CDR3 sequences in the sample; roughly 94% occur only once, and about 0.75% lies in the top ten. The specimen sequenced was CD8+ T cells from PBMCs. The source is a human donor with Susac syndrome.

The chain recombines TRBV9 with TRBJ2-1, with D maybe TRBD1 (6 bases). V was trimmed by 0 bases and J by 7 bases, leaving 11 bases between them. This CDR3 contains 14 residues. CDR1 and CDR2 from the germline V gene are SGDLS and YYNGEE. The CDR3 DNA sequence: TGTGCCAGCAGCGTAGAGTCTAGGGGGAATGAGCAGTTCTTC. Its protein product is CASSVESRGNEQFF.

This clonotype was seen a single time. The DNA for the CDR3 is TGCAGTGCTAGGGACAGCGGGAGACTCCAGCATTTT. The encoded protein is CSARDSGRLQHF. The V and J genes are TRBV20-1 and TRBJ1-5; tentatively, D is TRBD1 (6 bases). Trimming stripped 3 bases from V and 12 bases from J, with 15 bases between. Germline CDR1 is DFQATT and CDR2 is SNEGSKA (reference sequence). This CDR3 has 12 residues.

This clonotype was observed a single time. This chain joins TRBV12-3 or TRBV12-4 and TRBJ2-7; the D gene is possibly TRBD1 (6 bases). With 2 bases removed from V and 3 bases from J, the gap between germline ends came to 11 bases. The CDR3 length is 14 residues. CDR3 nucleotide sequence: TGTGCCAGCAGTTTACAGGGGTTGGACTACGAGCAGTACTTC. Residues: CASSLQGLDYEQYF.

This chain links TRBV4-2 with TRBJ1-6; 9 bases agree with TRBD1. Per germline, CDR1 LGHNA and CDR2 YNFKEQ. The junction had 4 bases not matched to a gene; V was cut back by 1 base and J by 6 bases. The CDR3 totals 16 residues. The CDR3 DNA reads TGTGCCAGCAGCCAAGCCCCGGACAGGGGTAATTCACCCCTCCACTTT. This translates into CASSQAPDRGNSPLHF.

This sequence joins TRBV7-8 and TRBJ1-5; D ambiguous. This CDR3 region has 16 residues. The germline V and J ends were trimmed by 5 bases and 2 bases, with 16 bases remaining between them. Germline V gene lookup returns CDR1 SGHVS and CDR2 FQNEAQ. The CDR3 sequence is CASSRRGYGGNQPQHF. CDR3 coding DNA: TGTGCCAGCAGCCGCCGGGGTTATGGAGGCAATCAGCCCCAGCATTTT.

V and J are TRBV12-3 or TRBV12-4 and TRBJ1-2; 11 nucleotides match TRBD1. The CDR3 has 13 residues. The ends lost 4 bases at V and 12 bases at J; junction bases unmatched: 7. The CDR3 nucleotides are TGTGCCAGCAGTTATGGGACAGGGGGAGACAACACCTTC. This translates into CASSYGTGGDNTF.

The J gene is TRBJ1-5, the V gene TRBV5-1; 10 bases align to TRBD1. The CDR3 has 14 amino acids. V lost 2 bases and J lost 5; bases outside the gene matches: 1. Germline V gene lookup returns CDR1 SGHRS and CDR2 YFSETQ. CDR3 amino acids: CASSLGTGDQPQHF. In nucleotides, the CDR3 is TGCGCCAGCAGCTTAGGGACAGGGGATCAGCCCCAGCATTTT.

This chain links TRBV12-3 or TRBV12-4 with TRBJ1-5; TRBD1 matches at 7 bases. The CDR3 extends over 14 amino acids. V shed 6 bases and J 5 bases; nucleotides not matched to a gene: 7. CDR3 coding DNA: TGTGCCAGCAGCCCTGACAGGGTGGATCAGCCCCAGCATTTT. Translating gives CASSPDRVDQPQHF.

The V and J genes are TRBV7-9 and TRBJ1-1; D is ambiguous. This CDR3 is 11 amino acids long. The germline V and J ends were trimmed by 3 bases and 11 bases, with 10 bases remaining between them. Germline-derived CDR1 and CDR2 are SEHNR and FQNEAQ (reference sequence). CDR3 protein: CASSFGDRAFF. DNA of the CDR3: TGTGCCAGCAGCTTTGGGGATCGGGCTTTCTTT.

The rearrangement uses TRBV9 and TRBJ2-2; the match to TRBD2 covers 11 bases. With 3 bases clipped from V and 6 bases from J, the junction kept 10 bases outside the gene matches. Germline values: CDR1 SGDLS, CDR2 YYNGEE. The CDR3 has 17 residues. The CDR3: CASSAPLAGGRSGELFF. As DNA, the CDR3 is TGTGCCAGCAGCGCCCCATTAGCGGGGGGGCGCTCCGGGGAGCTGTTTTTT.